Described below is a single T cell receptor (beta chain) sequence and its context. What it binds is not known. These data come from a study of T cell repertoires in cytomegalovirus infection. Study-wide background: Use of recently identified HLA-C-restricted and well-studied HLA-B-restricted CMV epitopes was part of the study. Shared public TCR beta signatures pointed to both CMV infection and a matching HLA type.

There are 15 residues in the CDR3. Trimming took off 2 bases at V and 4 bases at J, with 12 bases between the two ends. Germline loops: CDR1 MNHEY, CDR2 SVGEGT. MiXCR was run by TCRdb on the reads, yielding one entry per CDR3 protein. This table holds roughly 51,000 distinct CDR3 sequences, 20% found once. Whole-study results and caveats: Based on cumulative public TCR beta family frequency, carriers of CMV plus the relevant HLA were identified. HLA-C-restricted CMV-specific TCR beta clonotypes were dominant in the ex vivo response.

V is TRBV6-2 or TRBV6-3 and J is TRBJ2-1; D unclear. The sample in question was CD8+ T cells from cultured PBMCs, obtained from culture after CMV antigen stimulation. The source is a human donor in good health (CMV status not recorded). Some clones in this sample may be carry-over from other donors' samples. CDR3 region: CASSYVGLGYNEQFF. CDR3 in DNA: TGTGCCAGCAGTTACGTAGGTTTGGGTTACAATGAGCAGTTCTTC.